The 21 T cell receptor beta chains reported below all come from one sample, sequenced in a study of regulatory T cells in long-lasting Graves disease. Time point reported: newly diagnosed GD, antithyroid drugs for less than 3 months. RNA from PBMCs was the source of the TCR library. Building of the TCR beta libraries involved iRepertoire HTBI primers and Arm-PCR of CDR3 regions. From the multiplex PCR reads, TCRdb called clonotypes with MiXCR, one entry per CDR3 protein. Among 550,000 to 700,000 distinct CDR3 sequences listed, more than 15% were seen once. A further study also used this sample, focusing on T cells in Graves' hyperthyroidism and ophthalmopathy.

This material consisted of peripheral blood mononuclear cells (PBMCs), taken at new diagnosis, from a patient treated with antithyroid drugs. These receptors came from a man aged 18 to 30 with Graves disease.

This clonotype was picked up many times. The chain recombines TRBV9 with TRBJ1-6, with 7 bases matching TRBD1. The germline V gene has CDR1 SGDLS and CDR2 YYNGEE. The J segment lost 9 bases and the V segment lost 1 base, leaving 7 bases of the junction unmatched. This CDR3 is built from 15 residues. In nucleotides, the CDR3 is TGTGCCAGCAGCGTATATGCAGGGGGAGCTTCACCCCTCCACTTT. Its protein is CASSVYAGGASPLHF.

A few counts support this clonotype. J is TRBJ2-3 and V is TRBV27; no reliable D call. CDR3 length equals 16 residues. The V gene's germline CDR1 is MNHEY and CDR2 SMNVEV (reference sequence). The V gene lost 2 bases and the J gene lost 1 base, with 13 bases spanning the gap. CDR3: CASSLIPPRGTDTQYF. For the CDR3, the DNA is TGTGCCAGCAGTTTAATCCCCCCCCGGGGCACAGATACGCAGTATTTT.

This clonotype was observed at least ten times. The chain links TRBV28 to TRBJ2-7; TRBD1 matches 7 bases. V was clipped by 6 bases and J by 2 bases; unmatched bases: 10. The CDR3 loop spans 15 amino acids. The germline V gene has CDR1 MDHEN and CDR2 SYDVKM. CDR3 in DNA: TGTGCCAGCAGCGCACCCGGACAGGCCACCTACGAGCAGTACTTC. It yields the protein CASSAPGQATYEQYF.

This chain connects TRBV30 to TRBJ1-3; 7 bases align to TRBD1. The CDR3 contains 15 residues. Germline loops: CDR1 GTSNPN, CDR2 SVGIG (reference sequence). The trim removed 2 bases at V and 0 bases at J, leaving 4 bases unmatched. CDR3 loop: CAWSRQGNSGNTIYF. DNA of the CDR3: TGTGCCTGGAGTAGACAGGGAAACTCTGGAAACACCATATATTTT.

This clonotype was recorded at least ten times. This chain uses TRBV7-2 with TRBJ2-3, with TRBD2 as a possible D gene (5 bases). Trimming removed 2 bases from V and 1 base from J, with 10 bases in between. This CDR3 is built from 15 residues. The germline V gene encodes CDR1 SGHTA and CDR2 FQGNSA. CDR3 in amino acids: CASSLLPGGTDTQYF. DNA of the CDR3: TGTGCCAGCAGCTTACTTCCCGGGGGCACAGATACGCAGTATTTT.

This clonotype has at least ten counts. CDR3 sequence reads: CASRAQGGTEAFF. CDR3 DNA sequence: TGTGCCAGCAGGGCACAGGGGGGCACTGAAGCTTTCTTT. The chain has TRBV9 and TRBJ1-1; 8 nucleotides agree with TRBD1. Trimming removed 5 bases from V and 4 bases from J; junction bases left unmatched: 4. The CDR3 contains 13 residues. From germline, CDR1 is SGDLS and CDR2 YYNGEE.

A word on this clonotype: Being one base from a much bigger clone, this may be a read error. The CDR3 DNA reads as TGTGCCAGCGGCGACGGGACTAGCTCCTACAATGAGCAGTACTTC. Protein product: CASGDGTSSYNEQYF. This rearrangement joins TRBV27 to TRBJ2-7, with 9 bases fitting TRBD2. CDR1 MNHEY and CDR2 SMNVEV come from the germline V gene (reference sequence). This CDR3 region has 15 residues. V shed 8 bases and J 7 bases; nucleotides not matched to a gene: 15.

This clonotype came up a few times. The V and J genes are TRBV7-6 and TRBJ1-5; tentative D call: TRBD1 (6 bases). Germline CDR1 is SGHVS and CDR2 is FNYEAQ. The CDR3 loop spans 17 amino acids. V was trimmed by 0 bases and J by 1 base, leaving 13 bases between them. The CDR3 region is CASSLAFRGGSNQPQHF. Here the CDR3 DNA reads TGTGCCAGCAGCTTAGCGTTTAGGGGGGGGAGCAATCAGCCCCAGCATTTT.

This clonotype was recorded many times. The chain carries TRBV19 and TRBJ2-1; 7 bases align to TRBD2. This CDR3 comprises 17 residues. Trimming removed 0 bases from V and 0 bases from J; junction bases left unmatched: 5. Germline loops: CDR1 LNHDA, CDR2 SQIVND (reference sequence). The CDR3 coding sequence is TGTGCCAGTAGTATAGATATCGCTAGCGGCTCCTACAATGAGCAGTTCTTC. Its translation: CASSIDIASGSYNEQFF.

This clonotype was detected a few times. A clone one base away is much larger, so this may be a read error. The V and J genes are TRBV6-1 and TRBJ1-1; D remains unclear. This CDR3 contains 15 residues. CDR1 and CDR2 (germline): MNHNS, SASEGT. Trimming cost V 9 bases and J 0 bases, with 17 bases left between them. CDR3 bases: TGTGCCAGTTTTGACGGTGCACAGTTGAACACTGAAGCTTTCTTT. It yields the protein CASFDGAQLNTEAFF.

This clonotype was seen only a few times. V and J are TRBV19 and TRBJ1-5, with D possibly being TRBD1 (5 bases). This CDR3 has 15 residues. The germline V and J ends were trimmed by 9 bases and 1 base, with 16 bases remaining between them. Germline-derived CDR1 and CDR2 are LNHDA and SQIVND (reference sequence). This CDR3 reads CARSNRDYSNQPQHF. Here the CDR3 DNA reads TGTGCCAGGTCGAACCGGGACTACAGCAATCAGCCCCAGCATTTT.

This clonotype was seen more than once but under ten times. V gene TRBV20-1 combines with J gene TRBJ2-7; D uncertain. CDR1 and CDR2 from the germline V gene are DFQATT and SNEGSKA (reference sequence). The CDR3 loop spans 9 amino acids. CDR3 in amino acids: CSQAYEQYF. The CDR3 DNA reads TGCAGCCAAGCCTACGAGCAGTACTTC.

CDR3 region: CASSPDLGATGNTIYF. In DNA form, the CDR3 reads TGCGCCAGCAGCCCTGATTTAGGGGCCACTGGAAACACCATATATTTT. The chain employs TRBV5-1 and TRBJ1-3; a possible D gene is TRBD1 (5 bases). CDR1 SGHRS and CDR2 YFSETQ come from the germline V gene. The CDR3 has 16 residues. V lost 4 bases, J lost 2 bases, and 16 bases lay in between.

This clonotype was seen ten or more times. The chain links TRBV11-2 to TRBJ2-7, with 8 bases fitting TRBD1. There are 14 residues in the CDR3. CDR1 is SGHAT, CDR2 FQNNGV, per germline. The V and J ends lost 8 bases and 9 bases, in that order; junction bases with no gene match: 15. The CDR3 spells CASGYGTGPLGQYF. The DNA of the CDR3 is TGTGCCAGCGGCTATGGGACAGGCCCCCTAGGGCAGTACTTC.

As to this clonotype: Its ends do not fully match the called genes, so a read error is possible. The chain couples TRBV20-1 to TRBJ2-3; TRBD2 matches 8 bases. The CDR3 is made up of 22 amino acids. Germline V CDR1 and CDR2: DFQATT, SNEGSKA (reference sequence). CDR3 DNA sequence: TGCAGTGCTAGAATACTATCCTCTTTGGGCAGCGGGAGTCCTCTCGACACAGATTCGCAGTATTTT. Amino acid sequence: CSARILSSLGSGSPLDTDSQYF.

This clonotype turned up a few times. The chain employs TRBV7-9 and TRBJ2-1, with D perhaps TRBD2 (6 bases). The germline V gene encodes CDR1 SEHNR and CDR2 FQNEAQ (reference sequence). This CDR3 contains 17 residues. V dropped 1 base and J dropped 0 bases, with 13 bases sitting between them. The CDR3 coding sequence is TGTGCCAGCAGCTTAGGAGCTAGCGTGCACTCCTACAATGAGCAGTTCTTC. Its protein product is CASSLGASVHSYNEQFF. Complete variable domain (other parts from reference TRBV7-9 and TRBJ2-1): DTGVSQNPRHKITKRGQNVTFRCDPISEHNRLYWYRQTLGQGPEFLTYFQNEAQLEKSRLLSDRFSAERPKGSFSTLEIQRTEQGDSAMYLCASSLGASVHSYNEQFFGPGTRLTVL.

This clonotype was seen at least ten times. The rearrangement uses TRBV20-1 and TRBJ2-3; D is unclear. V was trimmed by 5 bases and J by 5 bases, leaving 20 bases between them. Germline V lookup: CDR1 DFQATT, CDR2 SNEGSKA (reference sequence). The CDR3 covers 15 residues. The CDR3 DNA follows: TGCAGTGCTCACGCAGCCAATAATGTAGGAGATACGCAGTATTTT. Translation gives CSAHAANNVGDTQYF.

This clonotype appeared a few times. This chain uses TRBV5-8 with TRBJ2-3; a possible D gene is TRBD2 (6 bases). The CDR3 totals 15 residues. Between the trimmed V and J ends, which lost 4 bases and 0 bases, there was a span of 12 bases. The germline V gene has CDR1 SGHTS and CDR2 YDEGEE. In nucleotides, the CDR3 is TGTGCCAGCAGCCGTAGCGGCACTAGCACAGATACGCAGTATTTT. Translating it yields CASSRSGTSTDTQYF.

This clonotype was counted a few times. The rearrangement joins TRBV6-2 or TRBV6-3 to TRBJ2-3; D gene ambiguous. Germline lookup yields CDR1 MNHEY and CDR2 SVGEGT. The CDR3 consists of 13 residues. V lost 2 bases and J lost 3, with 6 bases in between. The CDR3 sequence is CASSYVVTDTQYF. DNA of the CDR3: TGTGCCAGCAGTTACGTTGTTACAGATACGCAGTATTTT.

This clonotype has only a few counts. The V gene is TRBV7-3, the J gene TRBJ2-1; 12 nucleotides agree with TRBD2. The CDR3 spans 16 residues. Germline CDR1 reads SGHTA; CDR2 reads FQGTGA. Trimming removed 5 bases from V and 0 bases from J; junction bases left unmatched: 2. The CDR3 sequence is CASSATSGSSYNEQFF. The DNA for the CDR3 is TGTGCCAGCAGCGCGACTAGCGGGAGCTCCTACAATGAGCAGTTCTTC.

CDR3 DNA: TGTGCCAGCAGCTCCGATTGGACTGGGATTAACTATGGCTACACCTTC. Its protein product is CASSSDWTGINYGYTF. This chain links TRBV7-9 with TRBJ1-2, with D hard to call. V was shortened by 4 bases and J by 1 base, with 16 bases between the two germline ends. Germline V gene sequence: CDR1 SEHNR, CDR2 FQNEAQ (reference sequence). The length of the CDR3 is 16 residues.